This entry is about one T cell receptor (beta chain). This clone was seen just once. This clone's antigen is unknown. Per-base quality was not reported, and no clone a single base away is much larger than it. Library preparation employed the immunoSEQ multiplex PCR assay. To provide template for TCR sequencing, every sample had RNA extracted and reverse transcribed into cDNA. First-strand cDNA was synthesized using SuperScript III with a 2:1 mix of oligo-dT and random hexamers. Amplification bias was assessed with a synthetic immune receptor repertoire, and residual bias was removed computationally. From the authors' description of their analysis: After raw reads were preprocessed to remove errors, the CDR3 was defined following IMGT conventions as running from the conserved cysteine to phenylalanine. Clonality was calculated as 1 minus Shannon entropy normalized by log2 of the number of productive unique TCRs. Whether each scalp clone was CD4 or CD8 was inferred by checking scalp TCRbeta sequences against the CD4 and CD8 repertoires from sorted blood. Not all clones reach the TCRdb copy of this immuneACCESS table, which keeps in-frame sequences only. Checked studies attribute under half of the gap to unresolved V genes and leave the rest unexplained. V, J and clone size derive from that table, while D and trimming were established from the DNA sequence. The sample table lists 200,000 to 250,000 clones, less than 65% of them with a count of one. 4% to 4.5% of the sample is taken by the ten largest.

This sample's time point label indicates: approximately 4 weeks on oral tofacitinib. Interpreted using the paper, the treatment or condition label stands for: oral pan-JAK inhibitor, 5-10 mg twice daily. Lesional scalp punch biopsies and peripheral blood were collected from alopecia areata patients. PBMCs were isolated by density centrifugation and stained for CD3, CD4 and CD8, and CD4+ and CD8+ T cells were sorted on a FACSAria. The junction carries 8 bases between V and J, which are trimmed by 4 bases and 6 bases respectively. CDR1 ENHRY and CDR2 SYGVKD are derived from the germline V gene. From cysteine to phenylalanine, the CDR3 is 12 amino acids long. Just CDR3 DNA is preserved here, 36 bases in frame from base 1. The entry originates in a study of CD8+ T cells in alopecia areata (dated by TCRdb to 2016 to 2019). Regarding the complete study: Treated patients were enrolled in an open-label pilot trial of oral tofacitinib, 5 to 10 mg twice daily, for moderate-to-severe alopecia areata. Tofacitinib-treated patients had biopsies at baseline and at 4 and 24 weeks of treatment, with a later scalp biopsy in several patients. For the treated patients, the SALT score, which quantifies what percentage of scalp surface area is affected, served as the measure of disease severity. Scalp tissue and sorted CD4+ and CD8+ peripheral blood T cells from patchy and totalis/universalis alopecia areata patients and from healthy controls were covered by human TCRbeta sequencing. Tofacitinib was administered for 6 to 18 months, and 6 months of follow-up off drug were then conducted to assess delayed response and recurrence. TCRbeta CDR3 regions were amplified by immunoSEQ multiplex PCR with 35 Vbeta forward and 13 Jbeta reverse primers. The study used high-throughput TCRbeta sequencing to examine T cell clonal expansion in alopecia areata, in both the C3H/HeJ mouse model and human patients. Scalp clonality was compared across normal scalp (n=4), patchy alopecia areata scalp (n=8), and alopecia totalis/universalis scalp (n=8). RNA was extracted with the PAXgene miRNA kit for fixed scalp, the miRNeasy kit for PBMCs, and the RNeasy kit for mouse skin. What the research found in general, with its limitations: Unlike mouse skin, which is dominated by gammadelta T cells, normal human skin has resident alphabeta T cells that are also sequenced, and this complicates analysis of the scalp TCR repertoire. Tofacitinib significantly decreased scalp clonality and the number of expanded CD8+ clones among the top 100 scalp clones. During tofacitinib treatment, many expanded lesional clones stuck around in both scalp and blood, and this persistence may partly explain why relapse happens after treatment is stopped. Because the treated cohort was small and included a single nonresponder, larger studies are needed to assess links between baseline CD8+ expansion and response. Shared TCR sequences between patients were less evident than in mice, which may be partly attributable to HLA diversity in the patient population. Compared with normal scalp, lesional scalp, particularly in alopecia totalis/universalis, had higher clonality and more expanded CD8+ clones, which suggests antigenic drive.

The receptor's source is a human donor with alopecia areata. The rearrangement combines TRBV10-3 with TRBJ2-3; the D gene assignment is ambiguous. The sample consisted of CD4+ T cells sorted from blood, taken at week 4, from a patient treated with tofacitinib. The CDR3 has the sequence CAISASLDTQYF. DNA sequence: TGTGCCATCAGTGCCTCCCTGGATACGCAGTATTTT.